The present TCR beta chain was sequenced within a study of CD8+CD57+ T cells in acquired aplastic anemia. Across the whole study: Sorted CD4+ and CD8+ cells gave a mean 3.2 ug DNA, range about 0.17 to 27.4 ug. Study-wide findings and caveats: There were over 25 CD8+ CDR3 sequences that occurred in both patients and controls.

According to the study, genomic DNA was the template for TCR beta VDJ and CDR3 profiling. Each CDR3 protein gets one entry after TCRdb re-called the reads with MiXCR. The table includes about 200,000 distinct CDR3 sequences, 34% detected once. The CDR3 consists of 14 residues. Deletions cut 6 bases from V and 8 bases from J, with 14 bases between. Looked up from germline, CDR1 is SNHLY and CDR2 is FYNNEI. Comments on this clonotype: Its antigen is unknown.

This chain links TRBV2 with TRBJ1-6; D perhaps matches TRBD1 (5 bases). The sample consisted of sorted CD4+, CD8+, or CD8+CD57+ T cells (not recorded which) from PBMCs. This receptor was taken from a human donor in good health, serving as a control. The CDR3 DNA reads TGTGCCAGCAGGAACGGACACGCAGATTCACCCCTCCACTTT. This codes for CASRNGHADSPLHF.